This T cell receptor (beta chain) was recovered during a study of CD4+ T cells in melanoma. Findings of the study overall: A reported correlation linked neoantigen-specific CD4+ T cells to CD8+, macrophage and B cell function. In melanoma, neoantigen-specific CD4+ T cells reportedly differed in differentiation state.

Germline trimming cut 6 bases from V and 8 bases from J; bases unmatched to any gene: 10. Germline V lookup: CDR1 MNHNY, CDR2 SVGAGI (reference sequence). This CDR3 spans 15 amino acids. Method: immunoSEQ multiplex PCR; TCRdb's copy keeps in-frame clones and lacks some. The sample records about 110,000 clones, 92% being singletons. This clone is a singleton in its sample. The antigen remains unidentified. This receptor was identified in a human donor with melanoma. The V gene is TRBV6-6, the J gene TRBJ1-4, with 9 bases that match TRBD1. The sample consisted of peripheral blood. CDR3 residues: CASRPPGQGREKLFF. In nucleotides, the CDR3 is TGTGCCAGCAGACCCCCTGGACAGGGGAGGGAAAAACTGTTTTTT.